The clone carrying this T cell receptor beta chain was picked up many times. Its antigen remains unidentified. The record originates from a study of T cells in Graves' hyperthyroidism and ophthalmopathy. The V end lost 5 bases, the J end lost 6 bases, and 6 bases lay between the germline ends. From germline, CDR1 is KGHDR and CDR2 SFDVKD. This CDR3 is 11 amino acids long. Regions amplified from RNA transcripts were the TCR beta CDR3 regions. First-round RT-PCR targeting the TCR CDR3 was performed with the HTBI primer set. TCRdb fed the multiplex PCR reads into MiXCR, producing one record per CDR3 protein. The sample includes around 450,000 distinct CDR3 sequences, about 13% of them seen just once. General study points: Blood also contained most expanded thyroid clonotypes above 0.001. Median prediction lead before ophthalmopathy onset was about 6.7 months with the model.

The clonotype was recovered from a woman between 18 and 30 years old with Graves' hyperthyroidism. This chain joins TRBV24-1 and TRBJ1-2, with a weak D call TRBD1 (6 bases). Sequencing input: blood. CDR3 coding DNA: TGTGCCACCAGTGCAGGGGATGGCTACACCTTC. Amino acid sequence: CATSAGDGYTF.